This TCR beta chain was sequenced during a study of Graves' ophthalmopathy and Graves' hyperthyroidism. Study results and caveats: Most thyroid clonotypes with frequency above 0.001 were detected in blood too.

Using RNA transcripts, the TCR beta CDR3 regions were amplified. RT-PCR with HTBI primers came first, then second-round multiplex PCR. TCRdb re-called the multiplex PCR reads through MiXCR, storing one row per CDR3 protein. Here the sample spans hundreds of thousands of distinct CDR3 sequences, about 20% being singletons. The stable label applied to hyperthyroidism with no ophthalmopathy within 18 months of follow-up. Pregnancy or lactation, uncontrolled infections and other autoimmune diseases were grounds for excluding patients. This CDR3 region has 18 residues. The V and J ends lost 2 bases and 2 bases, in that order; junction bases with no gene match: 10. Germline V lookup: CDR1 MNHEY, CDR2 SVGAGI. This clonotype was counted ten times or more. Antigen specificity is unknown.

The specimen was peripheral blood. The chain uses TRBV6-5 and TRBJ2-7; 12 bases match TRBD1. This clonotype was sampled from a woman younger than 30 with stable Graves' hyperthyroidism. Some clones in this sample may be carry-over from other donors' samples. The CDR3 coding sequence is TGTGCCAGCAGTTACCAGGGACAGGGGGCGGTAAGAACCTACGAGCAGTACTTC. Translation: CASSYQGQGAVRTYEQYF.